What follows are 14 T cell receptor beta chains derived from one specimen sequenced in a study of blood T cell repertoires in COVID-19 (dated by TCRdb to 2020 to 2021). Library preparation employed the immunoSEQ multiplex PCR assay. The table comes from immuneACCESS by way of TCRdb, which keeps in-frame sequences with V and J called. Part of the clones is missing from these tables; in studies checked, under half for an unresolved V gene and the rest for unknown reasons. This sample lists 300,000 to 400,000 clones; 85% were detected once. The ten most abundant clones make up under 2% of the sample. Material: PBMCs or T cells enriched from blood (not recorded which). These receptors originate from a woman younger than 45 who had been exposed to COVID-19.

The chain uses TRBV9 and TRBJ2-3, with 13 bases identical to TRBD2. CDR3 length: 14 amino acids. CDR1 and CDR2 (germline): SGDLS, YYNGEE. V dropped 3 bases and J dropped 7; count of bases not matched to a gene: 2. In DNA form, the CDR3 reads TGTGCCAGCAGCGGGACTAGCGGGAGAAATACGCAGTATTTT. Translated, it gives CASSGTSGRNTQYF.

The rearrangement uses TRBV5-4 and TRBJ2-2; TRBD2 aligns across 11 bases. CDR1 is SGHNT, CDR2 YYREEE, per germline (reference sequence). V lost 3 bases and J lost 2; bases outside the gene matches: 3. The CDR3 loop spans 16 amino acids. This CDR3 is CASSSGTSGNTGELFF. The CDR3 DNA reads TGTGCCAGCAGCTCCGGGACTAGCGGCAACACCGGGGAGCTGTTTTTT.

This clone appeared a single time. The J gene is TRBJ1-5, the V gene TRBV19; D is uncertain. With 0 bases removed from V and 4 bases from J, the gap between germline ends came to 16 bases. Germline V CDR1 and CDR2: LNHDA, SQIVND (reference sequence). The CDR3 sequence is 17 residues long. CDR3 sequence (DNA): TGTGCCAGTAGTATAGATCCCGCAGTCCCGGGGAATCAGCCCCAGCATTTT. Encoded protein: CASSIDPAVPGNQPQHF.

The V gene is TRBV2, the J gene TRBJ2-1; D is unclear. There are 13 residues in the CDR3. The V end lost 7 bases, the J end lost 6 bases, and 13 bases lay between the germline ends. CDR1 is SNHLY and CDR2 is FYNNEI in the germline V gene. Here the CDR3 reads CASTADTFNEQFF. DNA of the CDR3: TGTGCCAGCACCGCGGATACTTTCAATGAGCAGTTCTTC.

The chain couples TRBV19 to TRBJ2-1, with D unresolved. The CDR3 loop spans 13 amino acids. Trimming took off 5 bases at V and 4 bases at J, with 9 bases between the two ends. Germline V gene lookup returns CDR1 LNHDA and CDR2 SQIVND (reference sequence). The CDR3 loop is CASSFDKYNEQFF. The CDR3, as DNA: TGTGCCAGTAGTTTCGACAAATACAATGAGCAGTTCTTC.

V and J are TRBV15 and TRBJ1-2; D not resolved. Germline V gene sequence: CDR1 LNHNV, CDR2 YYDKDF (reference sequence). The V and J ends lost 0 bases and 4 bases respectively, with 9 bases between them. The CDR3 has 14 amino acids. CDR3 region: CATSRDLEGYGYTF. CDR3 DNA: TGTGCCACCAGCAGAGATCTTGAGGGCTATGGCTACACCTTC.

The chain carries TRBV27 and TRBJ1-1; 8 bases are a match to TRBD1. With 5 bases clipped from V and 3 bases from J, the junction kept 11 bases outside the gene matches. The V gene's germline CDR1 is MNHEY and CDR2 SMNVEV (reference sequence). The CDR3 sequence is 16 residues long. The CDR3 region has the DNA TGTGCCAGCAGTCCCCTTCGACAGGGGCCAGACACTGAAGCTTTCTTT. Its translation: CASSPLRQGPDTEAFF.

In DNA form, the CDR3 reads TGTGCCAGCAGCTCTCCAGGCCGATACGAGCAGTACTTC. Its translation is CASSSPGRYEQYF. V is TRBV11-1 and J is TRBJ2-7; D remains unclear. The V gene lost 4 bases and the J gene lost 4 bases, with 11 bases spanning the gap. The length of the CDR3 is 13 residues. Germline V gene data show CDR1 as SGHAT and CDR2 as FQDESV (reference sequence).

This clone was observed a handful of times. The chain recombines TRBV15 with TRBJ1-6; no definite D call. The V gene lost 6 bases and the J gene lost 6 bases, with 9 bases spanning the gap. CDR1 and CDR2 (germline): LNHNV, YYDKDF (reference sequence). This CDR3 is 13 amino acids long. The CDR3 sequence is CATSPESNSPLHF. The CDR3 DNA is TGTGCCACCAGTCCGGAGTCTAATTCACCCCTCCACTTT.

This clone turned up a few times. Here the CDR3 DNA reads TGTGCCTGGAGTAGCAGGGACACCGGGGAGCTGTTTTTT. Translation: CAWSSRDTGELFF. This rearrangement joins TRBV30 to TRBJ2-2; D perhaps matches TRBD1 (5 bases). Germline-derived CDR1 and CDR2 are GTSNPN and SVGIG (reference sequence). V was clipped by 2 bases and J by 3 bases, with 7 bases between them. This CDR3 region has 13 residues.

The rearrangement uses TRBV19 and TRBJ1-5; D is perhaps TRBD1 (5 bases). This CDR3 spans 16 amino acids. V gave up 7 bases and J gave up 2 bases, with 18 bases separating them. Per the germline V gene, CDR1 is LNHDA and CDR2 is SQIVND (reference sequence). The CDR3 reads CASIPGFARGNQPQHF. The CDR3 bases are TGTGCCAGTATCCCTGGATTTGCCAGGGGCAATCAGCCCCAGCATTTT.

The chain uses TRBV25-1 and TRBJ1-6; 10 nucleotides align to TRBD1. Trimming removed 7 bases from V and 14 bases from J; junction bases left unmatched: 5. There are 12 residues in the CDR3. Looked up from germline, CDR1 is MGHDK and CDR2 is SYGVNS. CDR3 nucleotides: TGTGCCAGCACCCGGGACAGGGGTACCCTCCACTTT. This codes for CASTRDRGTLHF.

The chain uses TRBV7-9 and TRBJ1-1, with D possibly TRBD1 on 5 matching bases. Germline CDR1 and CDR2: SEHNR and FQNEAQ (reference sequence). The CDR3 is 16 residues long. Trimming stripped 0 bases from V and 3 bases from J, with 14 bases between. The CDR3 nucleotides are TGTGCCAGCAGCTTAGCAGGGGCAGGCGGGGACACTGAAGCTTTCTTT. Its protein product is CASSLAGAGGDTEAFF.

The rearrangement links TRBV2 to TRBJ2-5, with 12 positions matching TRBD1. V gave up 5 bases and J gave up 2 bases; unmatched junction bases: 3. The CDR3 has 15 residues. Germline V CDR1 and CDR2: SNHLY, FYNNEI. CDR3 DNA sequence: TGTGCCAGCAGTCGGGACAGGGGGCTGCAAGAGACCCAGTACTTC. It yields the protein CASSRDRGLQETQYF.